This entry lists 3 T cell receptor beta chains sequenced from one sample in a study of blood T cells in healthy people across ages. The use of a sample-barcoded 5' primer and a J-beta primer mix characterized a second PCR of roughly 7 to 11 cycles. TCRdb analysed the 5' RACE reads with MiXCR anew, one entry per CDR3 protein. The table records some 760,000 distinct CDR3 sequences, roughly 25% of them present only once. This sample was shared with a second study, whose subject was T cells of mothers and their children.

The sample consisted of blood. The source of these receptors is a boy aged 10-17 years in good health.

This clonotype was counted between two and nine times. The chain combines TRBV2 with TRBJ2-7; D unclear. CDR3 length: 12 amino acids. Looked up from germline, CDR1 is SNHLY and CDR2 is FYNNEI. V gave up 3 bases and J gave up 5 bases, with 8 bases separating them. The CDR3 loop is CASSDADDEQYF. The CDR3 nucleotides are TGTGCCAGCAGTGACGCGGACGACGAGCAGTACTTC.

The chain recombines TRBV27 with TRBJ2-1; no clear D. Trimming removed 4 bases from V and 4 bases from J, with 11 bases in between. Germline V gene data show CDR1 as MNHEY and CDR2 as SMNVEV (reference sequence). This CDR3 is built from 14 residues. The CDR3 loop is CASSSTSEYNEQFF. CDR3 DNA: TGTGCCAGCAGTTCAACCAGCGAGTACAATGAGCAGTTCTTC.

The rearrangement joins TRBV6-2 or TRBV6-3 to TRBJ1-2; D is uncertain. V dropped 6 bases and J dropped 2 bases, with 10 bases sitting between them. Germline V lookup: CDR1 MNHEY, CDR2 SVGEGT. This CDR3 is built from 13 residues. Here the CDR3 reads CASSPDMNYGYTF. The CDR3 DNA sequence: TGTGCCAGCAGCCCCGACATGAACTATGGCTACACCTTC.